The rows below give T cell receptor beta chains drawn from one sample of a study of siplizumab effects on memory and regulatory T cells. Produced via immunoSEQ multiplex PCR; TCRdb's table is partial and in-frame only. The sample gives fewer than 80,000 clones, 93% of which show up once; roughly 5% is in the top ten. The source material was CD8+ T cells sorted from blood. Source of these receptors: a human donor in good health. Each CDR3 is given with its conserved first and last residue. The order of the fields is clone size, V gene, D gene, J gene, CDR3 protein, CDR3 DNA. A D gene is named only where the DNA matches it firmly. Rows give clone size only sometimes, using once, few, many, or a class for an expanded clone.

-	TRBV2	TRBD1	TRBJ1-5	CASRSSGTGGDQPQHF	TGTGCCAGCAGAAGCTCCGGGACAGGGGGGGATCAGCCCCAGCATTTT
-	TRBV11-3	TRBD1	TRBJ2-5	CASSPATGDETQYF	TGTGCCAGCAGCCCTGCGACAGGGGACGAGACCCAGTACTTC
-	TRBV11-3	TRBD2	TRBJ2-3	CASSSGGSTDTQYF	TGTGCCAGCAGCTCGGGGGGGAGCACAGATACGCAGTATTTT
few	TRBV14	-	TRBJ2-6	CASSQDEGPSGANVLTF	TGTGCCAGCAGCCAAGACGAGGGACCCTCTGGGGCCAACGTCCTGACTTTC
few	TRBV4-1	-	TRBJ1-1	CASATGASAEAFF	TGCGCCAGCGCGACCGGGGCCTCAGCTGAAGCTTTCTTT
-	TRBV6-6	TRBD2	TRBJ2-1	CAAGGASYNEQFF	TGTGCCGCGGGGGGGGCAAGCTACAATGAGCAGTTCTTC
-	TRBV5-4	-	TRBJ2-5	CASSLEAGQETQYF	TGTGCCAGCAGCTTGGAGGCCGGCCAAGAGACCCAGTACTTC
-	TRBV10-3	-	TRBJ2-7	CAIMEREAAGEQYF	TGTGCCATCATGGAACGAGAGGCCGCTGGCGAGCAGTACTTC
once	TRBV7-6	-	TRBJ1-2	CASSLNLGAMKGYTF	TGTGCCAGCAGCTTAAATCTGGGGGCTATGAAAGGCTACACCTTC
-	TRBV9	TRBD2	TRBJ2-5	CASSVEGLAGVETQYF	TGTGCCAGCAGCGTAGAAGGACTAGCGGGGGTTGAGACCCAGTACTTC
-	TRBV13	-	TRBJ2-7	CASSLQDRYEQYF	TGTGCCAGCAGCCTCCAGGACCGTTACGAGCAGTACTTC
-	TRBV9	-	TRBJ2-2	CASSVGAGQNTGELFF	TGTGCCAGCAGCGTAGGGGCGGGGCAGAACACCGGGGAGCTGTTTTTT
-	TRBV9	TRBD2	TRBJ2-1	CASSVEGGGGVNNEQFF	TGTGCCAGCAGCGTAGAGGGTGGCGGGGGGGTAAACAATGAGCAGTTCTTC
-	TRBV19	TRBD1	TRBJ1-2	CASSIFDRAGPDGYTF	TGTGCCAGTAGTATCTTCGACAGGGCCGGCCCCGATGGCTACACCTTC
-	TRBV27	-	TRBJ2-7	CASRPGGEVGYEQYF	TGTGCCAGCAGGCCCGGGGGAGAGGTTGGGTACGAGCAGTACTTC
-	TRBV30	-	TRBJ1-5	CAWSVASGQPQHF	TGTGCCTGGAGTGTAGCGAGCGGACAGCCCCAGCATTTT
-	TRBV7-9	TRBD1	TRBJ2-7	CASSEGQGVYEQYF	TGTGCCAGCAGCGAGGGACAGGGGGTTTACGAGCAGTACTTC
-	TRBV7-3	TRBD1	TRBJ1-2	CASSTGDSHGYTF	TGTGCCAGCAGCACGGGGGACAGTCATGGCTACACCTTC
once	TRBV7-9	-	TRBJ1-2	CASSLDFPLGYTF	TGTGCCAGCAGCTTAGATTTTCCCCTTGGCTACACCTTC
-	TRBV7-9	-	TRBJ1-1	CASRAGAPEAFF	TGTGCCAGCAGGGCGGGGGCTCCTGAAGCTTTCTTT
-	TRBV4-3	-	TRBJ2-7	CASSQDAGTEQYF	TGCGCCAGCAGCCAAGACGCAGGGACCGAGCAGTACTTC
-	TRBV7-2	-	TRBJ2-3	CASGGLTGTGRFSTDTQYF	TGTGCCAGCGGGGGTTTGACTGGCACAGGGAGGTTTAGCACAGATACGCAGTATTTT
-	TRBV10-1	-	TRBJ2-3	CARRINTLVGTDTQYF	TGCGCCAGGCGAATTAACACACTTGTAGGCACAGATACGCAGTATTTT
-	TRBV6-4	-	TRBJ2-3	CASSDGGASTQYF	TGTGCCAGCAGTGACGGAGGGGCAAGTACGCAGTATTTT
-	TRBV5-6	TRBD1	TRBJ2-7	CASSSLGTGEHEQYF	TGTGCCAGCAGCTCACTCGGGACAGGGGAGCACGAGCAGTACTTC
-	TRBV27	-	TRBJ2-7	CASSLSKTYEQYF	TGTGCCAGCAGTTTGTCAAAGACCTACGAGCAGTACTTC
-	TRBV19	TRBD2	TRBJ2-5	CASSITSGGEVQETQYF	TGTGCCAGTAGTATCACTAGCGGGGGGGAGGTCCAAGAGACCCAGTACTTC
-	TRBV27	-	TRBJ1-2	CASRAGARGYTF	TGTGCCAGCAGGGCGGGGGCTCGGGGCTACACCTTC
-	TRBV6-4	-	TRBJ2-7	CASSVAANYEQYF	TGTGCCAGCAGTGTGGCGGCGAATTACGAGCAGTACTTC
-	TRBV7-9	-	TRBJ2-7	CASSPLTVREQYF	TGTGCCAGCAGCCCGCTGACGGTGCGGGAGCAGTACTTC
-	TRBV19	TRBD2	TRBJ2-7	CASSIRGLAYEQYF	TGTGCCAGTAGTATTCGAGGACTAGCGTACGAGCAGTACTTC
-	TRBV27	-	TRBJ1-1	CASAQGSNTEAFF	TGTGCCAGTGCACAGGGCTCGAACACTGAAGCTTTCTTT
-	TRBV6-5	TRBD2	TRBJ2-7	CASSSGGYEQYF	TGTGCCAGCAGCTCGGGGGGCTACGAGCAGTACTTC
-	TRBV7-2	TRBD1	TRBJ1-1	CASSYFGAGQILNTEAFF	TGTGCCAGCAGCTACTTCGGGGCGGGACAGATATTGAACACTGAAGCTTTCTTT
-	TRBV6-5	-	TRBJ2-2	CASSSYMNTGELFF	TGTGCCAGCAGTTCCTACATGAACACCGGGGAGCTGTTTTTT
-	TRBV7-9	TRBD1	TRBJ1-4	CASSPGQGGEKLFF	TGTGCCAGCAGCCCTGGACAGGGTGGTGAAAAACTGTTTTTT
once	TRBV15	TRBD1	TRBJ1-1	CATSRGKQGAVNTEAFF	TGTGCCACCAGCAGGGGAAAACAGGGGGCAGTGAACACTGAAGCTTTCTTT
-	TRBV5-4	TRBD1	TRBJ2-1	CASSLWTGSNEQFF	TGTGCCAGCAGCTTGTGGACAGGGAGCAATGAGCAGTTCTTC
-	TRBV6-5	-	TRBJ2-7	CASTTNPSYEQYF	TGTGCCAGCACCACTAACCCTTCCTACGAGCAGTACTTC
-	TRBV7-9	-	TRBJ2-5	CASSLESEETQYF	TGTGCCAGCAGCTTAGAATCAGAAGAGACCCAGTACTTC
-	TRBV7-8	-	TRBJ2-1	CASSSNRGGKNEQFF	TGTGCCAGCAGCTCAAACAGGGGGGGGAAGAATGAGCAGTTCTTC